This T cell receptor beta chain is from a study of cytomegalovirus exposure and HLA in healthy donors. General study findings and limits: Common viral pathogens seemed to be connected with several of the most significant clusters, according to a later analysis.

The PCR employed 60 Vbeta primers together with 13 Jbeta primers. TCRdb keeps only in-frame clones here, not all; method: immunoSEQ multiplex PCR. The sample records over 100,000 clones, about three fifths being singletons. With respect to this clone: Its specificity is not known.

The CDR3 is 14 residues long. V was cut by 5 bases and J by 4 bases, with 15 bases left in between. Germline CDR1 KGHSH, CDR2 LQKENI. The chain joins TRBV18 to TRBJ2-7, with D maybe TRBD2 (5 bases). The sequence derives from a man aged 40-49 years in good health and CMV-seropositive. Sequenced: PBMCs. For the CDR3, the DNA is TGTGCCAGCTCAACGGCAGGCGGGTTATACGAGCAGTACTTC. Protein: CASSTAGGLYEQYF.